This entry concerns a single T cell receptor (beta chain). Its antigen is currently unknown. The data derive from a study of monozygotic twins with inflammatory bowel disease. Study-level results: The results supported no single strong signal or clonotype associated with IBD. Differing T cell subtypes remained indistinguishable.

UMIs bearing a 6-nucleotide sample barcode were added through template switching. Nested amplification of TCRalpha and TCRbeta cDNA involved two PCRs of approximately 16 and 10 cycles. TCRdb derives one entry per CDR3 protein from the 5' RACE reads, leaving out DNA. Its table lists about 160,000 distinct CDR3 sequences. The CDR3 runs to 15 residues. The chain couples TRBV12-3 or TRBV12-4 to TRBJ2-2; TCRdb's assignment of TRBD1 cannot be checked, as there is no DNA. Sequenced: blood. The TCR originated in a human donor with ulcerative colitis or Crohn's disease, or a healthy co-twin of an affected twin (not recorded which). CDR3 residues: CASSRGQGATGELFF.